This is a list of T cell receptor beta chains from one sample in a study of shared clonotypes between healthy human individuals. TCRdb's table, derived via immunoSEQ multiplex PCR, lists solely in-frame clones and lacks some. The table has 2 million to 2.5 million clones, almost 96% seen once. The sample consisted of naive CD4+ T cells sorted from blood. All receptors come from a young man in good health. The CDR3 runs from the conserved cysteine through the conserved F or W. A D gene is named only where the DNA matches it firmly. Only some rows state a clone size, as once, few, many or a class for expanded clones.

TRBJ1-3 TRBV19 . . TGTGCCAGTAGTATTGGCGGGAACTCTGGAAACACCATATATTTT CASSIGGNSGNTIYF
TRBJ1-2 TRBV5-1 TRBD1 . TGCGCCAGCAGACATACAGGGGGCTGGGATGGCTACACCTTC CASRHTGGWDGYTF
TRBJ1-1 TRBV7-8 . . TGTGCCAGCAGCCTCGACGGCTTGAACACTGAAGCTTTCTTT CASSLDGLNTEAFF
TRBJ1-6 TRBV27 . . TGTGCCAGCAAGGGGGAGGGGATCTATAATTCACCCCTCCACTTT CASKGEGIYNSPLHF
TRBJ2-2 TRBV5-6 TRBD1 . TGTGCCAGCAGCTTGGGAGGGGGCATGACCGGGGAGCTGTTTTTT CASSLGGGMTGELFF
TRBJ2-5 TRBV27 TRBD2 . TGTGCCAGCAGTTCGGGACTAGCGGGTCAAGAGACCCAGTACTTC CASSSGLAGQETQYF
TRBJ2-7 TRBV7-2 TRBD2 . TGTGCCAGCAGCCACCAAGTGTCAGCAGCGGGAAGCTACGAGCAGTACTTC CASSHQVSAAGSYEQYF
TRBJ2-1 TRBV7-2 . . TGTGCCAGCAGCTTAGACGGGAGATTCTGGGGTGAGCAGTTCTTC CASSLDGRFWGEQFF
TRBJ2-6 TRBV27 . . TGTGCCAGCAGTTCCGATTCTGGGGCCAACGTCCTGACTTTC CASSSDSGANVLTF
TRBJ2-2 TRBV18 TRBD2 . TGTGCCAGCTCACGAGCGACGGGACTAGCGGGAGAAATCCGGGAGCTGTTTTTT CASSRATGLAGEIRELFF
TRBJ1-2 TRBV28 TRBD1 . TGTGCCAGCAGTCCGGACGACAGGGAACATGGCTACACCTTC CASSPDDREHGYTF
TRBJ2-2 TRBV10-3 . . TGTGCCATATCTGCCGGGGCGGCGGACACCGGGGAGCTGTTTTTT CAISAGAADTGELFF
TRBJ1-1 TRBV6-1 . once TGTGCCAGCACGTTCGGGGCCGGAAGCACTGAAGCTTTCTTT CASTFGAGSTEAFF
TRBJ2-7 TRBV6-5 TRBD1 . TGTGCCAGCAGGACAGACAGGGGGAGCTACGAGCAGTACTTC CASRTDRGSYEQYF
TRBJ1-1 TRBV7-9 TRBD1 . TGTGCCAGCAGCTTAGCGGAGGCGGGACAGCAGGGAGCTTTCTTT CASSLAEAGQQGAFF
TRBJ1-2 TRBV7-2 . once TGTGCCAGCAGCCCCGTTGGGACCGTGGCTGGCTACACCTTC CASSPVGTVAGYTF
TRBJ2-7 TRBV2 TRBD1 . TGTGCCAGCAGCGCGGGACAGGGGCAGAACGAGCAGTACTTC CASSAGQGQNEQYF
TRBJ1-5 TRBV2 TRBD1 . TGTGCCAGCAAGGCGCCAGGGGGAGTCGATCAGCCCCAGCATTTT CASKAPGGVDQPQHF
TRBJ2-1 TRBV7-8 TRBD2 . TGTGCCAGCAGACCCGGGACTAGCAGTCCGGCGCAGTTCTTC CASRPGTSSPAQFF
TRBJ2-7 TRBV6-1 . . TGTGCCAGCACTCCGTCAGGATACGAGCAGTACTTC CASTPSGYEQYF
TRBJ1-1 TRBV6-6 . . TGTGCCAGCAAAGGAACGGACGGGAACACTGAAGCTTTCTTT CASKGTDGNTEAFF
TRBJ2-3 TRBV19 TRBD2 . TGTGCCAGTAGTATAGCAACTAGCGGGGGCACAGATACGCAGTATTTT CASSIATSGGTDTQYF
TRBJ2-5 TRBV30 TRBD1 . TGTGCCTGGAGTGTACCTGGAGCGACAGGGGGCGAGAAGACCCAGTACTTC CAWSVPGATGGEKTQYF
TRBJ2-5 TRBV18 . . TGTGCCAGCTCAGTTCGACAGGGAGGGGAGACCCAGTACTTC CASSVRQGGETQYF
TRBJ2-5 TRBV30 TRBD2 . TGTGCCTGGGGGGGGACTAGCGGGAGTCAGACCCAGTACTTC CAWGGTSGSQTQYF
TRBJ2-5 TRBV15 TRBD2 . TGTGCCACCAGCAGAAGCGCCGGGACTAGCGGGGCGGAGACCCAGTACTTC CATSRSAGTSGAETQYF
TRBJ1-2 TRBV27 . . TGTGCCAGCAGTGGAGTAGGGGACTATGGCTACACCTTC CASSGVGDYGYTF
TRBJ2-3 TRBV29-1 . . TGCAGCGGAAAAATAGGATATACGCAGTATTTT CSGKIGYTQYF
TRBJ1-2 TRBV5-6 . . TGTGCCAGCAGCTCCGGGGGTACGGGACGGGACTATGGCTACACCTTC CASSSGGTGRDYGYTF
TRBJ2-1 TRBV12-5 TRBD2 . TGTGCTAGTGGTTTGGTTGGGGCAGGACTAGCCCTGCCTGTATCCTACAATGAGCAGTTCTTC CASGLVGAGLALPVSYNEQFF
TRBJ1-5 TRBV6-5 . . TGTGCCAGCAGTTACCAGGGAATCAATCAGCCCCAGCATTTT CASSYQGINQPQHF
TRBJ2-7 TRBV18 . . TGTGCCAGCTCACCACCGGGACACGGCTCCTACGAGCAGTACTTC CASSPPGHGSYEQYF